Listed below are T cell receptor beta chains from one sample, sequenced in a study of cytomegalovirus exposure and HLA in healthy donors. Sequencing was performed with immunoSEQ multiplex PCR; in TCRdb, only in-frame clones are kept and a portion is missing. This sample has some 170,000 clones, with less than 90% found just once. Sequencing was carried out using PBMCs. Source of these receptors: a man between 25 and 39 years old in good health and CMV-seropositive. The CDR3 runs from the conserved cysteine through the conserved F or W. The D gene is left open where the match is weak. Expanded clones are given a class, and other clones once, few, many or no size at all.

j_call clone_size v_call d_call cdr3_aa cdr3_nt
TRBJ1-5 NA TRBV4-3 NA CASSQDTGTYQPQHF TGCGCCAGCAGCCAAGATACAGGGACCTATCAGCCCCAGCATTTT
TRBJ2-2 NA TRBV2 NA CASRSTGDTGELFF TGTGCCAGCAGAAGCACAGGAGACACCGGGGAGCTGTTTTTT
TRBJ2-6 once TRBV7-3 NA CASSFRDSGANVLTF TGTGCCAGCAGCTTCAGGGACTCTGGGGCCAACGTCCTGACTTTC
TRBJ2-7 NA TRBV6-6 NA CASSYDRYYEQYF TGTGCCAGCAGTTATGACAGATACTACGAGCAGTACTTC
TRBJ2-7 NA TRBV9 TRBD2 CASSRSGTLGYEQYF TGTGCCAGCAGCCGTAGCGGGACCCTGGGGTACGAGCAGTACTTC
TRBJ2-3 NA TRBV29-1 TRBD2 CSALTGASGSTDTQYF TGCAGCGCCCTGACCGGGGCTAGCGGGAGCACAGATACGCAGTATTTT
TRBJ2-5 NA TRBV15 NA CATSRATVATQETQYF TGTGCCACCAGCAGAGCCACAGTTGCCACTCAAGAGACCCAGTACTTC
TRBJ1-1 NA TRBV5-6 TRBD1 CASSLSDRGLNTEAFF TGTGCCAGCAGCTTATCGGACAGGGGGCTTAACACTGAAGCTTTCTTT
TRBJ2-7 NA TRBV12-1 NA CASSFADNVSEQYF TGTGCCAGCAGCTTTGCGGACAACGTCTCCGAGCAGTACTTC
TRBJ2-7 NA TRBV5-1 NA CASSLNVWGLTFDPSYEQYF TGCGCCAGCAGCTTGAATGTCTGGGGGCTAACCTTCGACCCATCCTACGAGCAGTACTTC
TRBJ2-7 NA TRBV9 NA CASSRGFSSYEQYF TGTGCCAGCTCTAGAGGGTTTAGCTCCTACGAGCAGTACTTC
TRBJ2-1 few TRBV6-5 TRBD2 CASNLAGGLHNEQFF TGTGCCAGCAACTTAGCGGGAGGCCTCCACAATGAGCAGTTCTTC
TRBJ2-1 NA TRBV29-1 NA CSVSRGEQFF TGCAGCGTTTCTAGGGGTGAGCAGTTCTTC
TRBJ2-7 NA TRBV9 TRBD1 CASSPWDRTYEQYF TGTGCCAGCAGCCCTTGGGACAGAACCTACGAGCAGTACTTC
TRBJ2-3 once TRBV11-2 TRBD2 CASSFAGTRVTDTQYF TGTGCCAGCAGCTTCGCCGGGACTAGAGTTACAGATACGCAGTATTTT
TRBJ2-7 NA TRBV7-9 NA CASSFVGGEWYEQYF TGTGCCAGCAGCTTCGTAGGGGGAGAATGGTACGAGCAGTACTTC
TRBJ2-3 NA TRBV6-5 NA CASSLQGGDTQYF TGTGCCAGCAGTTTACAGGGTGGAGATACGCAGTATTTT
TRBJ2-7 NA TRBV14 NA CASSQDFGPYYEQYF TGTGCCAGCAGCCAAGATTTTGGCCCTTACTACGAGCAGTACTTC
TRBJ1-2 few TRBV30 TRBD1 CAWSPKGQAFYGYTF TGTGCCTGGAGTCCAAAGGGACAGGCCTTCTATGGCTACACCTTC
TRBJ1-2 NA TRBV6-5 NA CASSYGQGWTF TGTGCCAGCAGTTACGGGCAGGGTTGGACCTTC
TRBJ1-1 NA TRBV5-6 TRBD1 CASSPGTGREAFF TGTGCCAGCAGCCCAGGGACAGGGAGGGAAGCTTTCTTT
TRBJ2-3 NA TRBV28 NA CASRAADSPSTDTQYF TGTGCCAGCCGGGCGGCGGACAGTCCTAGCACAGATACGCAGTATTTT
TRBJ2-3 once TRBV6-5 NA CASSSTASTDTQYF TGTGCCAGCAGTTCGACAGCTAGCACAGATACGCAGTATTTT
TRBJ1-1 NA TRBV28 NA CARGVGHEAFF TGTGCCAGAGGAGTGGGACACGAAGCTTTCTTT
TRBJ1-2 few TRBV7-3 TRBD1 CASSTGQPEGGYTF TGTGCCAGCAGCACGGGACAGCCAGAAGGTGGCTACACCTTC
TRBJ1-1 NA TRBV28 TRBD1 CASGKTGGVFDTEAFF TGTGCCAGCGGTAAAACAGGGGGGGTTTTTGACACTGAAGCTTTCTTT
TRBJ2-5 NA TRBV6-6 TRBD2 CASSRLAGQETQYF TGTGCCAGCAGTCGACTAGCGGGACAAGAGACCCAGTACTTC
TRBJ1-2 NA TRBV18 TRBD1 CASSPSDRGLGSNYGYTF TGTGCCAGCTCACCCTCGGACAGGGGGCTGGGGAGTAACTATGGCTACACCTTC
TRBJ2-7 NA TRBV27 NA CASRRQDSYEQYF TGTGCCAGCAGGCGACAGGACTCCTACGAGCAGTACTTC
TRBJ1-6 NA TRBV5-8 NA CASSWGVQDVSPLHF TGTGCCAGCAGCTGGGGGGTCCAGGATGTATCACCCCTCCACTTT
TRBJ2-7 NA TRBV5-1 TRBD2 CASSLAPIAGGLQYF TGCGCCAGCAGCTTGGCCCCTATAGCGGGAGGCCTTCAGTACTTC
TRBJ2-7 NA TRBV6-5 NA CASSYIESSYEQYF TGTGCCAGCAGTTATATCGAGAGCTCCTACGAGCAGTACTTC
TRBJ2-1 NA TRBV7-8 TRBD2 CASSLGTSGGVNEQFF TGTGCCAGCAGCTTAGGGACTAGCGGGGGGGTAAATGAGCAGTTCTTC
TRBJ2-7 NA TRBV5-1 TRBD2 CASSAGGAETYEQYF TGCGCCAGCAGCGCCGGGGGGGCCGAAACCTACGAGCAGTACTTC
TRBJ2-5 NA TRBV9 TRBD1 CASSPGQQETQYF TGTGCCAGCAGCCCGGGACAGCAAGAGACCCAGTACTTC
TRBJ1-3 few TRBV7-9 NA CASSHSQGKAGNTIYF TGTGCCAGCAGCCATTCACAGGGAAAGGCTGGAAACACCATATATTTT
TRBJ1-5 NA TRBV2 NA CASMGGGVGSNQPQHF TGTGCCAGCATGGGGGGAGGGGTGGGGAGCAATCAGCCCCAGCATTTT